Following are 10 T cell receptor beta chains from one sample sequenced in a study of PD-1 blockade in mismatch repair-deficient tumors. This table comes from immunoSEQ multiplex PCR, and its TCRdb copy is limited to in-frame clones, with some not included. In the table there are around 23,000 clones, 83% of which are singletons. Here the sequenced sample was peripheral blood, taken 12 weeks after starting pembrolizumab. These receptors were taken from an adult with mismatch repair-deficient cancer.

A word on this clone: An end of the junction differs from the germline gene, which may be a read error. The V and J genes are TRBV7-7 and TRBJ2-1; 9 bases map to TRBD2. The CDR3 is 15 amino acids. Germline CDR1 is SSHAT and CDR2 is FNYEAQ (reference sequence). The CDR3 DNA sequence: TGTGCTAGCAGCTTAGGGACTAGCATGGGCAATGAGCAGTTCTTC. Its protein product is CASSLGTSMGNEQFF.

This sequence joins TRBV7-6 and TRBJ2-1; 9 bases match TRBD2. CDR1 is SGHVS and CDR2 is FNYEAQ in the germline V gene. V was pared by 5 bases and J by 6 bases, with 8 bases of the junction left unmatched. The CDR3 has 15 amino acids. CDR3 sequence (DNA): TGTGCCAGCAGCCCTTGGGCGGGAGGGGGCAATGAGCAGTTCTTC. This gives the protein CASSPWAGGGNEQFF.

The V and J genes are TRBV6-5 and TRBJ1-2, with no clear D. This CDR3 is built from 13 residues. Germline V lookup: CDR1 MNHEY, CDR2 SVGAGI. V lost 8 bases, J lost 5 bases, and 15 bases lay in between. The CDR3 protein is CASLEAELYGYTF. CDR3 coding DNA: TGTGCCAGCCTCGAGGCGGAGCTTTATGGCTACACCTTC.

The rearrangement links TRBV6-5 to TRBJ2-3; the D is unclear. Trimming removed 5 bases from V and 0 bases from J, with 12 bases in between. The germline V gene encodes CDR1 MNHEY and CDR2 SVGAGI. The CDR3 is 15 residues long. The CDR3 region is CASSLDGSSTDTQYF. The DNA of the CDR3 is TGTGCCAGCAGTCTGGACGGTTCTAGCACAGATACGCAGTATTTT.

The genes are TRBV4-1 and TRBJ2-5, with 10 bases matching TRBD2. This CDR3 is built from 14 residues. The J segment lost 7 bases and the V segment lost 6 bases, leaving 8 bases of the junction unmatched. Germline V CDR1 and CDR2: MGHRA, YSYEKL. The CDR3 DNA sequence: TGCGCCAGCAGGTTAGCGGGAGGAGAGGGGACCCAGTACTTC. It encodes CASRLAGGEGTQYF.

The rearrangement joins TRBV7-3 to TRBJ2-1; possibly TRBD1 or TRBD2 for D (5 bases each). Between the trimmed V and J ends, which lost 2 bases and 5 bases, there was a span of 19 bases. Per the germline V gene, CDR1 is SGHTA and CDR2 is FQGTGA. The CDR3 has 17 amino acids. CDR3 region: CASSLRGDSYVDNEQFF. For the CDR3, the DNA is TGTGCCAGCAGCTTACGAGGGGATTCCTATGTGGACAATGAGCAGTTCTTC. Based on the CDR3 plus reference TRBV7-3 and TRBJ2-1, the full variable domain is GAGVSQTPSNKVTEKGKYVELRCDPISGHTALYWYRQSLGQGPEFLIYFQGTGAADDSGLPNDRFFAVRPEGSVSTLKIQRTERGDSAVYLCASSLRGDSYVDNEQFFGPGTRLTVL.

The V and J genes are TRBV4-3 and TRBJ2-2, with 15 nucleotides matching TRBD2. The V gene's germline CDR1 is LGHNA and CDR2 YSLEER. The V gene end was trimmed by 6 bases and the J gene end by 5 bases; junction bases not matched to a gene: 7. This CDR3 contains 17 residues. CDR3 nucleotides: TGCGCCAGCAGACGGACTAGCGGGAGGGCTGGGACCGGGGAGCTGTTTTTT. Residues: CASRRTSGRAGTGELFF.

The V and J genes are TRBV13 and TRBJ1-1; tentatively, D is TRBD1 (5 bases). The germline V gene encodes CDR1 PRHDT and CDR2 FYEKMQ (reference sequence). This CDR3 is built from 14 residues. The V gene lost 6 bases and the J gene lost 4 bases, with 15 bases spanning the gap. This CDR3 is CASSPLGQLTEAFF. The CDR3 nucleotides are TGTGCCAGCAGTCCTCTGGGGCAGCTCACTGAAGCTTTCTTT. Together with reference TRBV13 and TRBJ1-1, the CDR3 gives the full variable domain: AAGVIQSPRHLIKEKRETATLKCYPIPRHDTVYWYQQGPGQDPQFLISFYEKMQSDKGSIPDRFSAQQFSDYHSELNMSSLELGDSALYFCASSPLGQLTEAFFGQGTRLTVV.

The V and J genes are TRBV7-9 and TRBJ2-5, with D hard to call. The germline gives CDR1 SEHNR, CDR2 FQNEAQ (reference sequence). The germline V and J ends were trimmed by 1 base and 4 bases, with 7 bases remaining between them. The CDR3 runs to 13 residues. The CDR3 protein is CASSLVLGETQYF. The CDR3 region has the DNA TGTGCCAGCAGCTTAGTTCTTGGAGAGACCCAGTACTTC.

The V and J genes are TRBV30 and TRBJ1-4, with D possibly matching TRBD1 (5 bases). The CDR3 is 14 residues long. Deletions cut 1 base from V and 6 bases from J, with 12 bases between. Germline V gene sequence: CDR1 GTSNPN, CDR2 SVGIG (reference sequence). This chain's CDR3 is CAWSDGRGDEKLFF. The DNA for the CDR3 is TGTGCCTGGAGTGACGGTCGAGGGGATGAAAAACTGTTTTTT.